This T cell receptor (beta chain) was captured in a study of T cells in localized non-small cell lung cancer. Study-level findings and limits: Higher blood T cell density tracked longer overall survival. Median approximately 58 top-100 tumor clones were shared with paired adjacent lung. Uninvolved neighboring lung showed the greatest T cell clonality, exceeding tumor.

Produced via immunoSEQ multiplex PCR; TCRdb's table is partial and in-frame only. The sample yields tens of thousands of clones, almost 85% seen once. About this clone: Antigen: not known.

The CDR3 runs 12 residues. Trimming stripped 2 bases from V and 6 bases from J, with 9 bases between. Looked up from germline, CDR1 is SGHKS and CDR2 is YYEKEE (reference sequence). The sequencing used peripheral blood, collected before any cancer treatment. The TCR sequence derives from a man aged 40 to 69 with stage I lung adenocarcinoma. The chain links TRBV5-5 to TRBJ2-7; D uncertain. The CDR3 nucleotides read TGTGCCAGCAGCTTTACAGTGAGCGAGCAGTACTTC. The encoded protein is CASSFTVSEQYF. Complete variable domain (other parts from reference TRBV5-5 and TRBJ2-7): DAGVTQSPTHLIKTRGQQVTLRCSPISGHKSVSWYQQVLGQGPQFIFQYYEKEERGRGNFPDRFSARQFPNYSSELNVNALLLGDSALYLCASSFTVSEQYFGPGTRLTVT.